Below, 10 T cell receptor beta chains from the same sample are listed, as sequenced in a study of shared clonotypes between healthy human individuals. The repertoire was sequenced with immunoSEQ multiplex PCR; TCRdb's copy has only in-frame clones and lacks some. The sample lists some 630,000 clones; more than 70% were seen once. Sequencing was carried out using memory CD4+ T cells sorted from blood. Subset described: CD45RA-negative fraction. The receptors shown here come from a woman in her twenties or thirties in good health.

The genes are TRBV4-1 and TRBJ1-4; a possible D gene is TRBD1 (5 bases). This CDR3 contains 16 residues. The V gene lost 3 bases and the J gene lost 0 bases, with 11 bases spanning the gap. Per the germline V gene, CDR1 is MGHRA and CDR2 is YSYEKL. The CDR3 is CASSHADSSTNEKLFF. Here the CDR3 DNA reads TGCGCCAGCAGCCATGCTGACAGTTCAACTAATGAAAAACTGTTTTTT.

This clone was found a few times. The V call is TRBV18, the J call TRBJ2-1; no firm D call. Trimming took off 3 bases at V and 9 bases at J, with 12 bases between the two ends. CDR1 is KGHSH, CDR2 LQKENI, per germline. The CDR3 totals 13 residues. This chain's CDR3 is CASSPGTWAEQFF. As DNA, the CDR3 is TGTGCCAGCTCACCGGGCACTTGGGCTGAGCAGTTCTTC.

The V call is TRBV19, the J call TRBJ2-7; a possible D gene is TRBD2 (6 bases). V lost 3 bases to trimming and J lost 3 bases, with 12 bases between them. From germline, CDR1 is LNHDA and CDR2 SQIVND (reference sequence). The CDR3 is 14 amino acids. CDR3 protein: CASSMRRDNYEQYF. Written as DNA, the CDR3 is TGTGCCAGTAGTATGCGGCGGGATAACTACGAGCAGTACTTC.

The rearrangement joins TRBV6-5 to TRBJ2-7, with TRBD1 matching 8 bases. This CDR3 is 14 amino acids long. V lost 4 bases and J lost 2; bases outside the gene matches: 4. Germline CDR1 reads MNHEY; CDR2 reads SVGAGI. The CDR3 DNA follows: TGTGCCAGCAGTTGGCGCAGGGGGCCCTACGAGCAGTACTTC. Translating it yields CASSWRRGPYEQYF.

In the case of this clone: A clone one base away is much larger, so this may be a read error. The chain couples TRBV7-2 to TRBJ1-2; D unresolved. Germline values: CDR1 SGHTA, CDR2 FQGNSA. The V end lost 3 bases, the J end lost 1 base, and 12 bases lay between the germline ends. The CDR3 consists of 15 residues. This chain's CDR3 is CASSFPRGINYGYTF. In DNA form, the CDR3 reads TGTGCCAGCAGCTTCCCCCGAGGAATTAACTATGGCTACACCTTC.

V and J are TRBV28 and TRBJ2-3; TRBD1 aligns across 8 bases. The germline gives CDR1 MDHEN, CDR2 SYDVKM. With V trimmed by 7 bases and J by 4 bases, 7 bases remained unmatched. The CDR3 spans 14 residues. This chain's CDR3 is CASTGQGYSDTQYF. The CDR3 region has the DNA TGTGCCAGCACCGGACAGGGTTACTCAGATACGCAGTATTTT. Using reference TRBV28 and TRBJ2-3 for the parts outside the CDR3, the full variable domain is DVKVTQSSRYLVKRTGEKVFLECVQDMDHENMFWYRQDPGLGLRLIYFSYDVKMKEKGDIPEGYSVSREKKERFSLILESASTNQTSMYLCASTGQGYSDTQYFGPGTRLTVL.

The J gene is TRBJ1-5, the V gene TRBV5-8; D unclear. CDR3 length equals 14 residues. Germline V gives CDR1 SGHTS, CDR2 YDEGEE. V dropped 2 bases and J dropped 3 bases, with 9 bases sitting between them. The CDR3 nucleotides read TGTGCCAGCAGCTTTGGTAGCTACAATCAGCCCCAGCATTTT. This translates into CASSFGSYNQPQHF.

In this sample, this clone turned up a few times. This chain joins TRBV30 and TRBJ2-7; D gene unclear. This CDR3 region has 14 residues. V dropped 3 bases and J dropped 6 bases, with 18 bases sitting between them. Germline V lookup: CDR1 GTSNPN, CDR2 SVGIG (reference sequence). Here the CDR3 DNA reads TGTGCCTGGAGGGGAACATCGGAGTTGGGCGAGCAGTACTTC. This codes for CAWRGTSELGEQYF.

This clone was counted ten times or more. This sequence joins TRBV4-1 and TRBJ1-2; D gene unclear. Germline assignment: CDR1 MGHRA and CDR2 YSYEKL. The ends were cut back, 0 bases at V and 4 bases at J, with 9 bases in the middle. This CDR3 spans 14 amino acids. CDR3 in amino acids: CASSQDVAPYGYTF. CDR3 in DNA: TGCGCCAGCAGCCAAGATGTGGCACCCTATGGCTACACCTTC.

The chain combines TRBV6-6 with TRBJ1-1; TRBD1 might be the D (5 bases). Germline CDR1 is MNHNY and CDR2 is SVGAGI (reference sequence). Trimming left V 0 bases short and J 7 bases short, with 6 bases between. The CDR3 has 12 amino acids. CDR3: CASSYSTGEAFF. As DNA, the CDR3 is TGTGCCAGCAGTTACTCAACAGGTGAAGCTTTCTTT.